The 20 T cell receptor beta chains below were found in one sample sequenced in a study of cytomegalovirus exposure and HLA in healthy donors. The repertoire was sequenced with immunoSEQ multiplex PCR; TCRdb's copy has only in-frame clones and lacks some. The sample gives some 70,000 clones, more than 85% of which show up once; approximately 1.5% is in the top ten. Sequenced sample: PBMCs. These receptors came from a woman in her late teens or twenties in good health and CMV-seronegative.

J is TRBJ1-3 and V is TRBV5-1; D is undetermined. With 0 bases removed from V and 3 bases from J, the gap between germline ends came to 7 bases. The V gene's germline CDR1 is SGHRS and CDR2 YFSETQ. This CDR3 is built from 14 residues. The CDR3 loop reads CASSLDVRGNTIYF. CDR3 nucleotides: TGCGCCAGCAGCTTGGATGTCCGTGGAAACACCATATATTTT.

The rearrangement joins TRBV11-2 to TRBJ1-1, with TRBD1 as a possible D gene (6 bases). With 5 bases removed from V and 6 bases from J, the gap between germline ends came to 13 bases. The CDR3 contains 13 residues. CDR1 is SGHAT, CDR2 FQNNGV, per germline. The CDR3 sequence: CASSPRTVPEAFF. DNA of the CDR3: TGTGCCAGCAGCCCAAGGACAGTGCCTGAAGCTTTCTTT. Filled out from reference TRBV11-2 and TRBJ1-1, the complete variable domain reads EAGVAQSPRYKIIEKRQSVAFWCNPISGHATLYWYQQILGQGPKLLIQFQNNGVVDDSQLPKDRFSAERLKGVDSTLKIQPAKLEDSAVYLCASSPRTVPEAFFGQGTRLTVV.

The chain uses TRBV5-1 and TRBJ2-2, with D possibly matching TRBD1 (5 bases). CDR1 SGHRS and CDR2 YFSETQ come from the germline V gene. The CDR3 has 15 residues. With 6 bases removed from V and 6 bases from J, the gap between germline ends came to 18 bases. The CDR3 bases are TGCGCCAGCACCCAGTTCGACAGCAACCCCGGGGAGCTGTTTTTT. It specifies CASTQFDSNPGELFF.

The chain has TRBV15 and TRBJ2-1; D is ambiguous. The CDR3 has 12 residues. Trimming removed 8 bases from V and 6 bases from J, with 11 bases in between. CDR1 is LNHNV and CDR2 is YYDKDF in the germline V gene (reference sequence). The DNA for the CDR3 is TGTGCCACCGTGGGCAGTTCCAATGAGCAGTTCTTC. It encodes CATVGSSNEQFF.

This chain uses TRBV5-1 with TRBJ2-7, with 13 bases that match TRBD2. The trim removed 4 bases at V and 3 bases at J, leaving 4 bases unmatched. Germline assignment: CDR1 SGHRS and CDR2 YFSETQ. The CDR3 covers 15 residues. The DNA for the CDR3 is TGCGCCAGCAGCAGTGGACTAGCGGGAGTCTACGAGCAGTACTTC. Amino acids: CASSSGLAGVYEQYF.

V usage is TRBV4-1 and J usage is TRBJ2-3, with D tentatively TRBD2 (6 bases). Looked up from germline, CDR1 is MGHRA and CDR2 is YSYEKL. V shed 8 bases and J shed 0 bases, with 15 bases lying between them. The CDR3 runs 15 residues. In DNA, the CDR3 is TGCGCCAGCCGCTGGGCGGGATCTAGCACAGATACGCAGTATTTT. Encoded protein: CASRWAGSSTDTQYF.

V gene TRBV9 combines with J gene TRBJ2-1; 9 nucleotides line up with TRBD2. Trimming took 3 bases from V and 5 from J; bases not matched to a gene: 6. CDR1 and CDR2 from the germline V gene are SGDLS and YYNGEE. The length of the CDR3 is 15 residues. The CDR3 region is CASSGRLADDNEQFF. CDR3 bases: TGTGCCAGCAGCGGCCGACTAGCGGATGACAATGAGCAGTTCTTC. Looking up the rest from reference TRBV9 and TRBJ2-1 gives the full variable domain: DSGVTQTPKHLITATGQRVTLRCSPRSGDLSVYWYQQSLDQGLQFLIQYYNGEERAKGNILERFSAQQFPDLHSELNLSSLELGDSALYFCASSGRLADDNEQFFGPGTRLTVL.

The chain has TRBV2 and TRBJ1-6, with 7 nucleotides matching TRBD1. This CDR3 region has 13 residues. The junction had 1 base not matched to a gene; V was cut back by 4 bases and J by 7 bases. From germline, CDR1 is SNHLY and CDR2 FYNNEI. As DNA, the CDR3 is TGTGCCAGCAGTGCAGGGGGAAATTCACCCCTCCACTTT. It translates to CASSAGGNSPLHF.

The chain has TRBV18 and TRBJ1-1; TRBD1 matches 9 bases. The junction had 3 bases not matched to a gene; V was cut back by 3 bases and J by 4 bases. The CDR3 spans 14 residues. Germline V gene lookup returns CDR1 KGHSH and CDR2 LQKENI. The CDR3 sequence: CASSPLTGGTEAFF. The CDR3 coding sequence is TGTGCCAGCTCACCCTTGACAGGGGGCACTGAAGCTTTCTTT.

This chain uses TRBV19 with TRBJ2-1, with 9 positions matching TRBD2. The CDR3 contains 15 residues. Trimming cost V 3 bases and J 4 bases; bases outside gene matches: 4. CDR1 and CDR2 from the germline V gene are LNHDA and SQIVND (reference sequence). CDR3 nucleotide sequence: TGTGCCAGTAGTATTGCTAGCGGGGTTTACAATGAGCAGTTCTTC. As protein: CASSIASGVYNEQFF.

The CDR3 DNA follows: TGTGCCAGCAGTGCCCGGACAGGGCTAGAGCAGTACTTC. This translates into CASSARTGLEQYF. This chain connects TRBV27 to TRBJ2-7; TRBD1 matches 8 bases. The CDR3 consists of 13 residues. V lost 5 bases to trimming and J lost 7 bases; unmatched junction nucleotides: 7. Looked up from germline, CDR1 is MNHEY and CDR2 is SMNVEV (reference sequence).

Of note for this clone: The junction departs from germline at one end; a sequencing error may be responsible. As DNA, the CDR3 is TGTGCCAGCAGCCCACATTCGGCTCCCGAGAGGATTTTT. It codes for CASSPHSAPERIF. The chain links TRBV5-4 to TRBJ1-4, with unresolved D. The CDR3 is 13 amino acids. Germline V gives CDR1 SGHNT, CDR2 YYREEE (reference sequence).

The chain employs TRBV6-1 and TRBJ2-7; D unresolved. The CDR3 consists of 13 residues. Germline assignment: CDR1 MNHNS and CDR2 SASEGT. V gave up 10 bases and J gave up 2 bases, with 15 bases separating them. The CDR3 sequence: CATLSRRTYEQYF. CDR3 nucleotide sequence: TGTGCCACCCTATCCAGGCGAACCTACGAGCAGTACTTC.

The rearrangement uses TRBV30 and TRBJ1-1; maybe TRBD1 (5 bases). Germline lookup yields CDR1 GTSNPN and CDR2 SVGIG (reference sequence). The CDR3 extends over 15 amino acids. V gave up 2 bases and J gave up 1 base, with 14 bases separating them. The chain's CDR3 is CAWSIVGVWNTEAFF. Here the CDR3 DNA reads TGTGCCTGGAGTATAGTAGGGGTTTGGAACACTGAAGCTTTCTTT.

This clone has only one observation. The rearrangement links TRBV27 to TRBJ2-7; 11 bases align to TRBD2. Germline loops: CDR1 MNHEY, CDR2 SMNVEV (reference sequence). The CDR3 has 16 residues. With V trimmed by 5 bases and J by 0 bases, 6 bases remained unmatched. The CDR3 DNA follows: TGTGCCAGCAGTCCTACCGGGACTAGCGGCTCCTACGAGCAGTACTTC. Protein: CASSPTGTSGSYEQYF.

The J gene is TRBJ2-3, the V gene TRBV5-1, with TRBD2 matching 7 bases. Trimming took 4 bases from V and 5 from J; bases not matched to a gene: 7. Germline values: CDR1 SGHRS, CDR2 YFSETQ. The CDR3 totals 14 residues. In nucleotides, the CDR3 is TGCGCCAGCAGCGAACGAGCGGGGCAAGATACGCAGTATTTT. It yields the protein CASSERAGQDTQYF.

The chain has TRBV5-1 and TRBJ2-1; perhaps TRBD1 as D (6 bases). Germline loops: CDR1 SGHRS, CDR2 YFSETQ. This CDR3 region has 15 residues. Trimming took off 3 bases at V and 5 bases at J, with 15 bases between the two ends. CDR3 loop: CASSYTTGIHNEQFF. The CDR3 region has the DNA TGCGCCAGCAGCTACACGACAGGCATCCACAATGAGCAGTTCTTC.

V and J are TRBV6-1 and TRBJ2-7, with a possible D match to TRBD1 (5 bases). The germline V gene encodes CDR1 MNHNS and CDR2 SASEGT. Trimming shortened V by 4 bases and J by 2 bases, and 12 bases separated the two germline ends. The CDR3 consists of 14 residues. The CDR3 sequence: CASSGSAGTYEQYF. In nucleotides, the CDR3 is TGTGCCAGCAGTGGATCGGCAGGGACCTACGAGCAGTACTTC.

This rearrangement joins TRBV7-8 to TRBJ2-7; D gene uncertain. V lost 4 bases and J 4 bases, leaving 11 bases between the germline ends. The CDR3 runs to 13 residues. The germline CDR1 and CDR2 sequences are SGHVS and FQNEAQ. CDR3 sequence: CASSSQTSYEQYF. Here the CDR3 DNA reads TGTGCCAGCAGCTCACAAACCTCATACGAGCAGTACTTC.

The J gene is TRBJ2-2, the V gene TRBV9; D call uncertain. CDR1 is SGDLS and CDR2 is YYNGEE in the germline V gene. The CDR3 runs to 14 residues. Trimming shortened V by 1 base and J by 4 bases, and 8 bases separated the two germline ends. The CDR3 region is CASSVMRSTGELFF. The CDR3 DNA follows: TGTGCCAGCAGCGTAATGAGGAGCACCGGGGAGCTGTTTTTT. Full variable domain (rest looked up from reference TRBV9 and TRBJ2-2): DSGVTQTPKHLITATGQRVTLRCSPRSGDLSVYWYQQSLDQGLQFLIQYYNGEERAKGNILERFSAQQFPDLHSELNLSSLELGDSALYFCASSVMRSTGELFFGEGSRLTVL.